This T cell receptor beta chain emerged from a study of beta chain features in type 1 diabetes. Every isolated RNA sample was fully reverse transcribed, so sequencing captured expressed TCRB transcripts. The method was immunoSEQ multiplex PCR; TCRdb's version includes in-frame clones alone and lacks a portion of them. The table shows about 410,000 clones, with about 15% occurring only once. The CDR3 covers 13 residues. V gave up 3 bases and J gave up 4 bases, with 10 bases separating them. The V gene's germline CDR1 is ENHRY and CDR2 SYGVKD. The chain couples TRBV10-3 to TRBJ2-7; no definite D call. The sample consisted of naive CD4+ T cells from blood. This receptor was taken from a man aged 30 to 45 in good health. In DNA, the CDR3 is TGTGCCATCAGTGATGGGGAAGGGTACGAGCAGTACGTC. This sequence encodes CAISDGEGYEQYV.